This paragraph reports one T cell receptor beta chain. Trimming took 5 bases from V and 2 from J; bases not matched to a gene: 12. Germline CDR1 and CDR2: LNHDA and SQIVND (reference sequence). This CDR3 comprises 16 residues. This sample was taken from a study of tumour-infiltrating T cells in Burkitt lymphoma. On the study more broadly: Productive clonality predicted overall and progression-free survival.

This table comes from immunoSEQ multiplex PCR, and its TCRdb copy is limited to in-frame clones, with some not included. The sample includes about 15,000 clones, more than 70% of them seen just once. The V call is TRBV19, the J call TRBJ2-7, with 7 positions matching TRBD2. This sequence originates from a human donor with diffuse large B-cell lymphoma. Sequenced sample: tumor tissue. The CDR3 is CASSLAGEGNPYEQYV. The DNA for the CDR3 is TGTGCCAGTAGTCTGGCGGGGGAGGGGAACCCCTACGAGCAGTACGTC.